One and the same sample provided the 5 T cell receptor beta chains below, sequenced in a study of CD8 T cells in ankylosing spondylitis. TCRdb redid the calling of the 5' RACE reads with MiXCR, one entry per CDR3 protein. The sample holds roughly 130,000 distinct CDR3 sequences, about 6.4% seen once. What was sequenced was blood, either unsorted or a sorted T cell fraction (not recorded which). These receptors originate from a male donor with ankylosing spondylitis or in good health (not recorded which).

Ten or more counts support this clonotype. The V and J genes are TRBV27 and TRBJ2-5; D gene uncertain. Germline CDR1 reads MNHEY; CDR2 reads SMNVEV (reference sequence). V was cut by 6 bases and J by 0 bases, with 14 bases left in between. This CDR3 is built from 15 residues. This chain's CDR3 is CASRPTLGYQETQYF. CDR3 DNA sequence: TGTGCCAGCAGACCGACTCTAGGGTACCAAGAGACCCAGTACTTC.

This clonotype was counted between two and nine times. This sequence joins TRBV7-2 and TRBJ2-7, with 11 bases lining up with TRBD1. This CDR3 region has 14 residues. In germline, CDR1 is SGHTA, CDR2 FQGNSA. The trim removed 3 bases at V and 7 bases at J, leaving 5 bases unmatched. In DNA, the CDR3 is TGTGCCAGCAGCTTTGGACAGGGGGCTAGGGAGCAGTACTTC. It encodes CASSFGQGAREQYF.

At least ten counts were recorded for this clonotype. The gene calls are TRBV7-6 and TRBJ2-1; 13 bases map to TRBD2. J lost 0 bases, V lost 5 bases, and 4 bases had no gene match. The V gene's germline CDR1 is SGHVS and CDR2 FNYEAQ. This CDR3 spans 17 amino acids. The chain's CDR3 is CASSPRTSGGSYNEQFF. The DNA for the CDR3 is TGTGCCAGCAGCCCCCGGACTAGCGGGGGCTCCTACAATGAGCAGTTCTTC.

This clonotype was seen many times. This chain joins TRBV12-3 or TRBV12-4 and TRBJ2-7; the D is unclear. V lost 5 bases, J lost 3 bases, and 8 bases lay in between. This CDR3 comprises 12 residues. The CDR3 here is CASSLLSYEQYF. CDR3 DNA sequence: TGTGCCAGCAGTCTCCTCAGCTACGAGCAGTACTTC.

The table lists this clonotype with many counts. The chain is built from TRBV5-1 and TRBJ2-7; 9 nucleotides match TRBD2. Germline V lookup: CDR1 SGHRS, CDR2 YFSETQ. The V gene end was trimmed by 2 bases and the J gene end by 5 bases; junction bases not matched to a gene: 14. This CDR3 comprises 17 residues. CDR3 in DNA: TGCGCCAGCAGCTTACAAGGAGGCGGGAGGGCTAAGAACGAGCAGTACTTC. Its protein product is CASSLQGGGRAKNEQYF.